The 10 T cell receptor beta chains reported below all come from one sample, sequenced in a study of T cell responses to AZD1222 COVID-19 vaccine. TCRdb's copy holds only in-frame clones and misses some; the assay was immunoSEQ multiplex PCR. Of about 200,000 clones in the sample, about 92% are singletons; the top ten hold less than 1.2%. Specimen: peripheral blood, collected on day 0 of MenACWY control vaccination. These receptors were taken from an adult in good health.

The chain uses TRBV11-2 and TRBJ2-5; unclear D gene. Germline CDR1 is SGHAT and CDR2 is FQNNGV. The CDR3 sequence is 16 residues long. Trimming pared 1 base from V and 2 bases from J, leaving 14 bases between. The DNA of the CDR3 is TGTGCCAGCAGCTTAGTGCTAGACTTGGCACAAGAGACCCAGTACTTC. It is translated as CASSLVLDLAQETQYF.

A remark on this clone: This specimen includes other DNA sequences encoding the same CDR3. This chain connects TRBV6-5 to TRBJ1-4; tentative D call: TRBD1 (5 bases). This CDR3 is 14 amino acids long. The germline V and J ends were trimmed by 3 bases and 6 bases, with 11 bases remaining between them. The germline V gene encodes CDR1 MNHEY and CDR2 SVGAGI. The CDR3 loop reads CASSYGGGDEKLFF. The CDR3 DNA reads as TGTGCCAGCAGTTATGGCGGAGGGGATGAAAAACTGTTTTTT.

This clone was detected only once. The chain recombines TRBV6-5 with TRBJ1-1, with D tentatively TRBD1 (5 bases). Trimming took 7 bases from V and 4 from J, leaving 10 bases between them. Germline assignment: CDR1 MNHEY and CDR2 SVGAGI. The CDR3 has 12 amino acids. CDR3: CASKQGTTEAFF. CDR3 nucleotide sequence: TGTGCCAGCAAACAAGGGACCACTGAAGCTTTCTTT.

The chain has TRBV27 and TRBJ1-6; the D gene is possibly TRBD1 (6 bases). V was cut by 3 bases and J by 6 bases, with 9 bases left in between. Germline V gene data show CDR1 as MNHEY and CDR2 as SMNVEV (reference sequence). The CDR3 has 14 amino acids. Here the CDR3 reads CASSFQGINSPLHF. The CDR3 nucleotides read TGTGCCAGCAGTTTTCAGGGGATTAATTCACCCCTCCACTTT.

The V and J genes are TRBV7-7 and TRBJ1-3; no definite D call. The CDR3 consists of 14 residues. V was clipped by 5 bases and J by 0 bases, with 8 bases between them. CDR1 SSHAT and CDR2 FNYEAQ come from the germline V gene (reference sequence). CDR3: CASSPTPSGNTIYF. The CDR3 DNA sequence: TGTGCCAGCAGCCCGACCCCCTCTGGAAACACCATATATTTT.

The CDR3 protein is CASSQAGGGITENEKLFF. CDR3 nucleotide sequence: TGTGCCAGCAGCCAAGCGGGGGGCGGAATCACGGAGAATGAAAAACTGTTTTTT. The V call is TRBV3-1 (or the pseudogene TRBV3-2), the J call TRBJ1-4; D is possibly TRBD1 (6 bases). V shed 1 base and J shed 5 bases, with 20 bases lying between them. Germline V gives CDR1 LGHDT, CDR2 YNNKEL (reference sequence). This CDR3 has 18 amino acids.

The chain joins TRBV7-9 to TRBJ2-7; TRBD1 might be the D (5 bases). V lost 2 bases to trimming and J lost 0 bases, with 14 bases between them. The V gene's germline CDR1 is SEHNR and CDR2 FQNEAQ (reference sequence). This CDR3 is 16 amino acids long. The CDR3 DNA reads TGTGCCAGCAGCTTACCTCGACAGCAGACCTCCTACGAGCAGTACTTC. Its protein product is CASSLPRQQTSYEQYF.

As regards this clone: Distinct nucleotide sequences in the sample also encode this CDR3. The chain is built from TRBV18 and TRBJ1-2; maybe TRBD1 (5 bases). The germline gives CDR1 KGHSH, CDR2 LQKENI. Trimming removed 3 bases from V and 0 bases from J, with 5 bases in between. The CDR3 has 13 amino acids. Here the CDR3 reads CASSPGPNYGYTF. CDR3 coding DNA: TGTGCCAGCTCACCGGGGCCTAACTATGGCTACACCTTC.

The CDR3 here is CASGDGRNTEAFF. The CDR3 DNA is TGTGCCAGCGGAGACGGCAGAAACACTGAAGCTTTCTTT. The chain is built from TRBV3-1 (or the pseudogene TRBV3-2) and TRBJ1-1; D ambiguous. CDR1 is LGHDT, CDR2 YNNKEL, per germline (reference sequence). The CDR3 extends over 13 amino acids. Trimming shortened V by 8 bases and J by 2 bases, and 12 bases separated the two germline ends.

This clone was seen a handful of times. Other DNA sequences in this specimen translate into the identical CDR3. V is TRBV7-9 and J is TRBJ1-1, with no clear D. Per germline, CDR1 SEHNR and CDR2 FQNEAQ (reference sequence). Trimming left V 0 bases short and J 0 bases short, with 2 bases between. CDR3 size: 13 residues. The CDR3 here is CASSLALNTEAFF. The CDR3 region has the DNA TGTGCCAGCAGCTTAGCGCTGAACACTGAAGCTTTCTTT.